Below are 25 T cell receptor beta chains sequenced from a single sample in a study of CD8 T cells in ankylosing spondylitis. One entry per CDR3 protein results from TCRdb running MiXCR on the 5' RACE reads. The table lists almost 400,000 distinct CDR3 sequences, about a fifth of them singletons. Their antigens are not known. Study-wide results and limits: Seemingly characteristic of ankylosing spondylitis blood was a TCR beta motif consisting of about 8 highly homologous variants.

The sample was blood, either unsorted or a sorted T cell fraction (not recorded which). The receptors were sampled from a male donor with ankylosing spondylitis.

The chain couples TRBV5-1 to TRBJ2-2; TRBD2 matches at 11 bases. The CDR3 is made up of 18 amino acids. The germline V gene has CDR1 SGHRS and CDR2 YFSETQ. The junction had 9 bases not matched to a gene; V was cut back by 4 bases and J by 1 base. CDR3 nucleotide sequence: TGCGCCAGCAGCACACGTGGTAGCGGGAGGGAGAACACCGGGGAGCTGTTTTTT. It translates to CASSTRGSGRENTGELFF.

The CDR3 loop is CASSLPATSGISTDTQYF. The CDR3 DNA reads as TGTGCCAGCAGCTTACCGGCGACTAGCGGGATTAGCACAGATACGCAGTATTTT. This chain connects TRBV11-1 to TRBJ2-3; 11 bases line up with TRBD2. CDR1 and CDR2 from the germline V gene are SGHAT and FQDESV (reference sequence). The CDR3 runs 18 residues. Trimming cost V 2 bases and J 0 bases; bases outside gene matches: 7.

Points on this clonotype: One end of the junction does not line up with germline, which may come from a read error. V usage is TRBV20-1 and J usage is TRBJ1-1, with 8 bases that match TRBD1. The CDR3 sequence is 12 residues long. CDR1 DFQATT and CDR2 SNEGSKA come from the germline V gene (reference sequence). The CDR3 bases are TGCAGTGCTGGAGACAGGGGCACTGAAGCTTTCTTT. Protein sequence: CSAGDRGTEAFF.

This clonotype was found many times. The V gene is TRBV5-1, the J gene TRBJ2-7; 15 positions agree with TRBD2. V lost 4 bases to trimming and J lost 2 bases; unmatched junction nucleotides: 7. This CDR3 is 17 amino acids long. CDR1 SGHRS and CDR2 YFSETQ come from the germline V gene. The CDR3 coding sequence is TGCGCCAGCAGCACCGGACTAGCGGGAGGGGTGCCCTACGAGCAGTACTTC. Its protein is CASSTGLAGGVPYEQYF.

A few counts support this clonotype. This rearrangement joins TRBV3-1 to TRBJ2-4; D tentatively fits TRBD1 or TRBD2 (6 bases each). The length of the CDR3 is 13 residues. V lost 2 bases and J 8 bases, leaving 10 bases between the germline ends. The germline V gene has CDR1 LGHDT and CDR2 YNNKEL (reference sequence). CDR3 loop: CASSQWGADIQYF. As DNA, the CDR3 is TGTGCCAGCAGCCAATGGGGGGCAGACATTCAGTACTTC.

This chain uses TRBV3-1 with TRBJ1-4, with TRBD1 as a possible D gene (5 bases). V was pared by 3 bases and J by 7 bases, with 12 bases between. CDR3 length: 14 amino acids. CDR1 LGHDT and CDR2 YNNKEL come from the germline V gene (reference sequence). The CDR3 region has the DNA TGTGCCAGCAGCCATCGGGGCGTGGGTGAAAAACTGTTTTTT. It yields the protein CASSHRGVGEKLFF.

This clonotype came up a few times. The chain links TRBV5-1 to TRBJ1-1; D gene uncertain. Germline V gives CDR1 SGHRS, CDR2 YFSETQ. The CDR3 is made up of 17 amino acids. V lost 3 bases, J lost 6 bases, and 24 bases lay in between. The CDR3 coding sequence is TGCGCCAGCAGCTGGACGGTAGGCGCAGCGTCAGGCGCTGAAGCTTTCTTT. Its translation: CASSWTVGAASGAEAFF.

This clonotype was detected only a few times. The CDR3 here is CASSQDRSIWGTEAFF. The CDR3 DNA sequence: TGTGCCAGCAGCCAAGATCGGTCAATCTGGGGCACTGAAGCTTTCTTT. The V gene is TRBV3-1, the J gene TRBJ1-1; D ambiguous. V was cut by 0 bases and J by 4 bases, with 15 bases left in between. The CDR3 consists of 16 residues. CDR1 is LGHDT, CDR2 YNNKEL, per germline (reference sequence).

This clonotype occurred a few times. V and J are TRBV6-6 and TRBJ1-2, with D unclear. Deletions cut 6 bases from V and 4 bases from J, with 6 bases between. From germline, CDR1 is MNHNY and CDR2 SVGAGI (reference sequence). The CDR3 is made up of 11 amino acids. CDR3 in amino acids: CASRIGYGYTF. CDR3 DNA sequence: TGTGCCAGCAGGATCGGCTATGGCTACACCTTC.

The genes are TRBV6-1 and TRBJ1-2; no firm D call. Germline assignment: CDR1 MNHNS and CDR2 SASEGT. The V gene lost 8 bases and the J gene lost 4 bases, with 17 bases spanning the gap. The CDR3 runs 14 residues. The CDR3 reads CASREQSAFYGYTF. DNA for the CDR3: TGTGCCAGCCGGGAACAGTCTGCATTCTATGGCTACACCTTC.

This clonotype came up a few times. The chain couples TRBV24-1 to TRBJ2-7; 11 bases match TRBD2. CDR3 length equals 15 residues. Trimming removed 0 bases from V and 4 bases from J; junction bases left unmatched: 1. In germline, CDR1 is KGHDR, CDR2 SFDVKD. The CDR3 loop is CATSDLTSGGYEQYF. CDR3 nucleotide sequence: TGTGCCACCAGTGATTTGACTAGCGGGGGATACGAGCAGTACTTC.

This chain links TRBV20-1 with TRBJ2-2; 7 nucleotides line up with TRBD2. Trimming took 1 base from V and 6 from J; bases not matched to a gene: 11. The CDR3 covers 16 residues. Germline values: CDR1 DFQATT, CDR2 SNEGSKA (reference sequence). CDR3 in amino acids: CSARAYAGEYPGELFF. In DNA, the CDR3 is TGCAGTGCTAGAGCTTACGCGGGAGAGTATCCCGGGGAGCTGTTTTTT.

The chain joins TRBV29-1 to TRBJ2-7; D is unclear. CDR3 length equals 13 residues. Trimming cost V 4 bases and J 1 base, with 11 bases left between them. Germline V gene lookup returns CDR1 SQVTM and CDR2 ANQGSEA. The CDR3 bases are TGCAGCGTTGCGGTAACGGTTTCCTACGAGCAGTACTTC. Translation gives CSVAVTVSYEQYF.

Comments on this clonotype: Lacking the conserved final phenylalanine or tryptophan, this CDR3 likely reflects a read error. This sequence joins TRBV10-3 and TRBJ2-3; D might be TRBD2 (5 bases). The ends were cut back, 0 bases at V and 4 bases at J, with 11 bases in the middle. The CDR3 contains 15 residues. Germline CDR1 ENHRY, CDR2 SYGVKD. CDR3 region: CAISESLGAADTQYC. CDR3 DNA sequence: TGTGCCATCAGTGAGTCGTTGGGAGCCGCAGATACGCAGTATTGT.

The chain combines TRBV5-4 with TRBJ2-5; TRBD2 is a possible D gene (6 bases). This CDR3 is 14 amino acids long. Trimming removed 0 bases from V and 2 bases from J, with 8 bases in between. The V gene's germline CDR1 is SGHNT and CDR2 YYREEE (reference sequence). This CDR3 is CASSLEAGQETQYF. The CDR3 nucleotides read TGTGCCAGCAGCTTGGAGGCGGGACAAGAGACCCAGTACTTC.

This clonotype occurred many times. The chain recombines TRBV7-6 with TRBJ2-5; D possibly corresponds to TRBD2 (5 bases). Germline lookup yields CDR1 SGHVS and CDR2 FNYEAQ. The CDR3 totals 13 residues. V lost 1 base, J lost 3 bases, and 6 bases lay in between. For the CDR3, the DNA is TGTGCCAGCAGCTTAGGGACTGAAGAGACCCAGTACTTC. This translates into CASSLGTEETQYF.

V and J are TRBV3-1 and TRBJ2-3, with TRBD2 matching 8 bases. With 2 bases clipped from V and 5 bases from J, the junction kept 6 bases outside the gene matches. CDR3 size: 15 residues. Germline CDR1 and CDR2: LGHDT and YNNKEL (reference sequence). CDR3 sequence reads: CASSQSGGPGDTQYF. The CDR3, as DNA: TGTGCCAGCAGCCAAAGCGGGGGCCCGGGAGATACGCAGTATTTT.

The chain carries TRBV2 and TRBJ2-5; the D gene is possibly TRBD2 (7 bases). The CDR3 has 15 amino acids. The V gene's germline CDR1 is SNHLY and CDR2 FYNNEI. Trimming stripped 0 bases from V and 2 bases from J, with 10 bases between. Here the CDR3 DNA reads TGTGCCAGCAGTGAAGCAAGGGGGGGACAAGAGACCCAGTACTTC. Its translation is CASSEARGGQETQYF.

V gene TRBV9 combines with J gene TRBJ2-1, with TRBD2 matching 8 bases. Germline CDR1 SGDLS, CDR2 YYNGEE. The CDR3 runs to 15 residues. Unmatched junction bases numbered 7, after V lost 1 base and J lost 7 bases. CDR3 loop: CASSVTAGVINEQFF. The CDR3 DNA reads as TGTGCCAGCAGCGTAACAGCGGGAGTAATTAATGAGCAGTTCTTC.

This clonotype was detected only a few times. V usage is TRBV5-1 and J usage is TRBJ1-1, with D maybe TRBD1 (5 bases). The CDR3 loop spans 13 amino acids. V gave up 4 bases and J gave up 10 bases, with 17 bases separating them. Germline CDR1 is SGHRS and CDR2 is YFSETQ. In DNA form, the CDR3 reads TGCGCCAGCAGCCTACGGGACGCCCAAGGAGCTTTCTTT. As protein: CASSLRDAQGAFF.

In this sample, this clonotype turned up a few times. This chain joins TRBV7-9 and TRBJ2-4, with D perhaps TRBD2 (6 bases). Germline V lookup: CDR1 SEHNR, CDR2 FQNEAQ (reference sequence). The V end lost 5 bases, the J end lost 6 bases, and 23 bases lay between the germline ends. CDR3 length: 17 amino acids. CDR3 sequence reads: CASSHASGSQLLNIQYF. CDR3 in DNA: TGTGCCAGCAGCCACGCATCCGGGAGTCAACTTTTAAACATTCAGTACTTC. Drawing the rest from reference TRBV7-9 and TRBJ2-4, the complete variable domain is DTGVSQNPRHKITKRGQNVTFRCDPISEHNRLYWYRQTLGQGPEFLTYFQNEAQLEKSRLLSDRFSAERPKGSFSTLEIQRTEQGDSAMYLCASSHASGSQLLNIQYFGAGTRLSVL.

In its sample, this clonotype was seen a few times. This sequence joins TRBV10-3 and TRBJ1-1; tentative D call: TRBD1 (6 bases). The CDR3 runs to 14 residues. V was pared by 2 bases and J by 5 bases, with 12 bases between. Per the germline V gene, CDR1 is ENHRY and CDR2 is SYGVKD. CDR3 bases: TGTGCCATCAGTGAGCTGGGGGCAAGTACTGAAGCTTTCTTT. The encoded protein is CAISELGASTEAFF.

The J gene is TRBJ2-5, the V gene TRBV6-2 or TRBV6-3; no clear D. The CDR3 contains 12 residues. Trimming took off 8 bases at V and 2 bases at J, with 9 bases between the two ends. Per germline, CDR1 MNHEY and CDR2 SVGEGT. CDR3 region: CASQPGQETQYF. DNA for the CDR3: TGTGCCAGCCAGCCCGGACAAGAGACCCAGTACTTC.

The V gene is TRBV15, the J gene TRBJ2-3, with 10 nucleotides matching TRBD1. From germline, CDR1 is LNHNV and CDR2 YYDKDF (reference sequence). The CDR3 contains 16 residues. V trimming: 4 bases; J trimming: 1 base; junction bases outside the gene matches: 5. The CDR3 nucleotides read TGTGCCACCAGCACAGACAGGGGGCGTCGCACAGATACGCAGTATTTT. This codes for CATSTDRGRRTDTQYF.

The chain has TRBV6-1 and TRBJ1-3; the match to TRBD1 covers 7 bases. V lost 5 bases to trimming and J lost 2 bases; unmatched junction nucleotides: 9. There are 16 residues in the CDR3. Germline lookup yields CDR1 MNHNS and CDR2 SASEGT. In DNA form, the CDR3 reads TGTGCCAGCAGTCCAGGACAGGCAGCCCCTGGAAACACCATATATTTT. Translation gives CASSPGQAAPGNTIYF.